These T cell receptor beta chains were read from a single sample in a study of T cells in Graves' hyperthyroidism and ophthalmopathy. TCRdb called the multiplex PCR reads again in MiXCR, with one record for every CDR3 protein. This sample yields about 500,000 distinct CDR3 sequences, of which roughly 15% are seen a single time; less than 30% belongs to the top ten. The sequenced sample consisted of blood. The receptors shown here come from a woman in her thirties with Graves' ophthalmopathy. CDR3s include the opening cysteine and the closing phenylalanine or tryptophan. A D gene is named only where the DNA matches it firmly. Some rows have no size entry. The others give once, few or many, or a class for an expanded clone.

abundance: NA
d_gene: TRBD2
j_gene: TRBJ2-1
v_gene: TRBV6-1
CDR3nt: TGTGCCACCATTGGGAGGGCCCCGGAAGATGAGCAGTTCTTC
CDR3aa: CATIGRAPEDEQFF

abundance: NA
d_gene: NA
j_gene: TRBJ1-4
v_gene: TRBV13
CDR3nt: TGTGCCAGCAGCTTTCAGGCGGGGCCTGAAAAACTGCTTTTT
CDR3aa: CASSFQAGPEKLLF

abundance: few
d_gene: NA
j_gene: TRBJ1-5
v_gene: TRBV18
CDR3nt: TGTGCCAGCTCACCACCTCACCCGACGGGGAATAGCAATCAGCCCCAGCATTTT
CDR3aa: CASSPPHPTGNSNQPQHF

abundance: few
d_gene: NA
j_gene: TRBJ2-5
v_gene: TRBV5-6
CDR3nt: TGTGCCAGCAGCTTGGTGGGCGCAACCCTGACGCAGGAGACCCAGTACTTC
CDR3aa: CASSLVGATLTQETQYF

abundance: many
d_gene: NA
j_gene: TRBJ1-1
v_gene: TRBV28
CDR3nt: TGTGCCAGCAGTTCGGGGATAAGTGAAGCTTTCTTT
CDR3aa: CASSSGISEAFF

abundance: NA
d_gene: NA
j_gene: TRBJ1-6
v_gene: TRBV6-1
CDR3nt: TGTGCCAGTCAGGGAATCGGATCACCCCTCCACTTT
CDR3aa: CASQGIGSPLHF

abundance: many
d_gene: NA
j_gene: TRBJ1-1
v_gene: TRBV18
CDR3nt: TGTGCCAGCTCACCAGTCGGGGCAGGCATGAACACTGAAGCTTTCTTT
CDR3aa: CASSPVGAGMNTEAFF

abundance: few
d_gene: NA
j_gene: TRBJ1-4
v_gene: TRBV7-2
CDR3nt: TGTGCCAGCAGCCCACAAGTCCTGACAGAAATTAATGAAAAACTGTTTTTT
CDR3aa: CASSPQVLTEINEKLFF

abundance: many
d_gene: NA
j_gene: TRBJ2-1
v_gene: TRBV18
CDR3nt: TGTGCCAGCTCACGTCTCGGGGAAGCCAATGAGCAGTTCTTC
CDR3aa: CASSRLGEANEQFF

abundance: NA
d_gene: TRBD2
j_gene: TRBJ2-3
v_gene: TRBV12-3/TRBV12-4
CDR3nt: TGTGCCAGTCGGGGGGGACTAGCGGGGAAAAGCACAGATACGCAGTATTTT
CDR3aa: CASRGGLAGKSTDTQYF

abundance: few
d_gene: NA
j_gene: TRBJ1-5
v_gene: TRBV20-1
CDR3nt: TGCAGTGCTAGAGGGAGCCGGGACTTTTATAGCAATCAGCCCCAGCATTTT
CDR3aa: CSARGSRDFYSNQPQHF

abundance: NA
d_gene: TRBD1
j_gene: TRBJ2-7
v_gene: TRBV20-1
CDR3nt: TGCAGTGCTAGGACAGGGGCCTTTGCCTACGAGCAGTACTTC
CDR3aa: CSARTGAFAYEQYF

abundance: NA
d_gene: NA
j_gene: TRBJ2-7
v_gene: TRBV20-1
CDR3nt: TGCAGTGCTTTTGGGGGGGCGGCGGGGGCTCCCTACGAGCAGTACTTC
CDR3aa: CSAFGGAAGAPYEQYF

abundance: NA
d_gene: NA
j_gene: TRBJ2-1
v_gene: TRBV9
CDR3nt: TGTGCCAGCAGCCCCGCCGGTCTCTCCTACAATGAGCAGTTCTTC
CDR3aa: CASSPAGLSYNEQFF

abundance: many
d_gene: NA
j_gene: TRBJ2-2
v_gene: TRBV18
CDR3nt: TGTGCCAGCTCGAAGTTCGGGACCGGGGAGCTGTTTTTT
CDR3aa: CASSKFGTGELFF

abundance: NA
d_gene: NA
j_gene: TRBJ1-1
v_gene: TRBV25-1
CDR3nt: TGTGCCAGCAGTGAATATAAAGTTCGCGGGGACACCACTGAAGCTTTCTTT
CDR3aa: CASSEYKVRGDTTEAFF

abundance: many
d_gene: NA
j_gene: TRBJ1-4
v_gene: TRBV6-1
CDR3nt: TGTGCCAGCAGTGAATTTGGCCGGCTAGAGATGGTCCGGGAAAAACTGTTTTTT
CDR3aa: CASSEFGRLEMVREKLFF

abundance: few
d_gene: NA
j_gene: TRBJ1-3
v_gene: TRBV4-1
CDR3nt: TGCGCCAGCAGCCAAGACCTTGGAGTGGGCCCTGGAAACACCATATATTTT
CDR3aa: CASSQDLGVGPGNTIYF

abundance: once
d_gene: TRBD1
j_gene: TRBJ2-2
v_gene: TRBV7-9
CDR3nt: TGTGCCAGCAGCTCGACAGGGGTTAAGGGCACCGGGGAGCTGTTTTTT
CDR3aa: CASSSTGVKGTGELFF

abundance: NA
d_gene: NA
j_gene: TRBJ2-1
v_gene: TRBV4-3
CDR3nt: TGCGCCAGCAGCCAGTCAAGGAGGGAGCAGTTCTTC
CDR3aa: CASSQSRREQFF

abundance: few
d_gene: NA
j_gene: TRBJ2-1
v_gene: TRBV6-1
CDR3nt: TGTGCCAGCAGTAAATTGGAAGAGCAGTTCTTC
CDR3aa: CASSKLEEQFF

abundance: many
d_gene: TRBD2
j_gene: TRBJ2-3
v_gene: TRBV12-3/TRBV12-4
CDR3nt: TGTGCCAGCAGATCTAGCGGGGCACCAGATACGCAGTATTTT
CDR3aa: CASRSSGAPDTQYF

abundance: many
d_gene: NA
j_gene: TRBJ2-1
v_gene: TRBV7-2
CDR3nt: TGTGCCAGCAGCGGATTTGGACGTCACAATGAGCAGTTCTTC
CDR3aa: CASSGFGRHNEQFF

abundance: NA
d_gene: NA
j_gene: TRBJ2-2
v_gene: TRBV7-2
CDR3nt: TGTGCCAGCCCGGGGTCGGGCGGGGAGCTGTTTTTT
CDR3aa: CASPGSGGELFF